This T cell receptor (beta chain) was captured by sequencing in a study of T cells in Graves' hyperthyroidism and ophthalmopathy. Researchers took RNA transcripts and amplified the TCR beta CDR3 regions from them. Primed by the HTBI set, a first-round RT-PCR was run on the TCR CDR3. TCRdb re-called the multiplex PCR reads through MiXCR, storing one row per CDR3 protein. The repertoire holds fewer than 650,000 distinct CDR3 sequences, with about 46% as singletons. Exclusion of patients followed from uncontrolled infection, other autoimmune disease, pregnancy or lactation. V was clipped by 1 base and J by 0 bases; unmatched bases: 13. Germline V gene lookup returns CDR1 SGHRS and CDR2 YFSETQ. The length of the CDR3 is 18 residues. This clonotype was recorded a few times. Antigen specificity is unknown. General study findings and limits: Expanded thyroid clonotypes (above 0.001) were mostly also found in blood. A median about 6.5 months before onset, the model predicted ophthalmopathy.

The chain employs TRBV5-1 and TRBJ2-7; the match to TRBD2 covers 7 bases. The specimen was peripheral blood or thyroid tissue (not recorded which). This TCR came from an adult woman with Graves' disease, either hyperthyroidism or ophthalmopathy (not recorded which). CDR3 in DNA: TGCGCCAGCAGCTTGCTAGGACCAACAGCGGGGAACTCCTACGAGCAGTACTTC. Its translation is CASSLLGPTAGNSYEQYF.